These 15 T cell receptor beta chains originate from one sample sequenced in a study of blood T cell repertoires in COVID-19. Method: immunoSEQ multiplex PCR; TCRdb's copy keeps in-frame clones and lacks some. Of some 150,000 clones listed, roughly 80% are singletons. Sequences were obtained from peripheral blood. The receptors here all came from a woman aged 45-65 years with active or convalescent COVID-19.

The gene calls are TRBV6-6 and TRBJ1-3; D is possibly TRBD1 (6 bases). Trimming removed 8 bases from V and 3 bases from J, with 14 bases in between. From germline, CDR1 is MNHNY and CDR2 SVGAGI (reference sequence). The CDR3 has 14 amino acids. Here the CDR3 reads CASCTGMGGNTIYF. In DNA form, the CDR3 reads TGTGCCAGCTGCACAGGGATGGGTGGAAACACCATATATTTT.

This chain links TRBV29-1 with TRBJ2-2; possibly TRBD2 for D (7 bases). CDR1 is SQVTM and CDR2 is ANQGSEA in the germline V gene. The CDR3 spans 16 residues. V was cut by 5 bases and J by 4 bases, with 20 bases left in between. CDR3 bases: TGCAGCGTTCTGGATATGGGGGGGCTAGGCACCGGGGAGCTGTTTTTT. Translating gives CSVLDMGGLGTGELFF.

The genes are TRBV19 and TRBJ1-4; D not certain. The length of the CDR3 is 14 residues. The V gene lost 7 bases and the J gene lost 8 bases, with 17 bases spanning the gap. The germline gives CDR1 LNHDA, CDR2 SQIVND (reference sequence). The CDR3 DNA is TGTGCCAGTATTTCGTCGGGAGGAGGGGAAAAACTGTTTTTT. Its protein product is CASISSGGGEKLFF.

This chain connects TRBV19 to TRBJ1-2, with 7 bases aligning to TRBD1. The CDR3 totals 14 residues. V lost 7 bases to trimming and J lost 4 bases; unmatched junction nucleotides: 9. Germline assignment: CDR1 LNHDA and CDR2 SQIVND (reference sequence). The CDR3, as DNA: TGTGCCAGTAACCCCAACAGGGGAACCTATGGCTACACCTTC. As protein: CASNPNRGTYGYTF.

This clone was detected only once. V is TRBV28 and J is TRBJ1-1; 9 bases align to TRBD1. The CDR3 loop spans 17 amino acids. The V gene end was trimmed by 3 bases and the J gene end by 3 bases; junction bases not matched to a gene: 11. In germline, CDR1 is MDHEN, CDR2 SYDVKM. DNA of the CDR3: TGTGCCAGCAGTTTGAGACAGGGGGAGACCGGGGACACTGAAGCTTTCTTT. Protein: CASSLRQGETGDTEAFF. The variable domain in full, completed from reference TRBV28 and TRBJ1-1, reads DVKVTQSSRYLVKRTGEKVFLECVQDMDHENMFWYRQDPGLGLRLIYFSYDVKMKEKGDIPEGYSVSREKKERFSLILESASTNQTSMYLCASSLRQGETGDTEAFFGQGTRLTVV.

The rearrangement joins TRBV7-6 to TRBJ1-6; the match to TRBD1 covers 9 bases. CDR1 and CDR2 from the germline V gene are SGHVS and FNYEAQ. This CDR3 spans 14 amino acids. The V segment lost 5 bases and the J segment 8 bases; nucleotides outside the gene matches: 4. The CDR3 DNA follows: TGTGCCAGCAGCCTTGGACAGGGGTATTCACCCCTCCACTTT. Translation: CASSLGQGYSPLHF.

The chain employs TRBV19 and TRBJ2-3; TRBD1 might be the D (5 bases). The ends were cut back, 7 bases at V and 3 bases at J, with 11 bases in the middle. The CDR3 extends over 13 amino acids. The germline gives CDR1 LNHDA, CDR2 SQIVND (reference sequence). CDR3 amino acids: CASNGRATDTQYF. In DNA form, the CDR3 reads TGTGCCAGTAACGGCAGGGCGACAGATACGCAGTATTTT.

This sequence joins TRBV29-1 and TRBJ2-5; no firm D call. Trimming took off 4 bases at V and 2 bases at J, with 8 bases between the two ends. This CDR3 comprises 12 residues. Germline CDR1 is SQVTM and CDR2 is ANQGSEA. CDR3 in amino acids: CSVVESQETQYF. CDR3 DNA sequence: TGCAGCGTTGTGGAGTCTCAAGAGACCCAGTACTTC. Filled out from reference TRBV29-1 and TRBJ2-5, the complete variable domain reads SAVISQKPSRDICQRGTSLTIQCQVDSQVTMMFWYRQQPGQSLTLIATANQGSEATYESGFVIDKFPISRPNLTFSTLTVSNMSPEDSSIYLCSVVESQETQYFGPGTRLLVL.

This chain links TRBV28 with TRBJ1-3, with D hard to call. With 5 bases removed from V and 4 bases from J, the gap between germline ends came to 15 bases. The CDR3 is 15 amino acids. Germline values: CDR1 MDHEN, CDR2 SYDVKM. The CDR3 is CASSPGSQFGNTIYF. The CDR3 coding sequence is TGTGCCAGCAGTCCAGGCTCGCAATTCGGAAACACCATATATTTT.

J is TRBJ2-7 and V is TRBV7-9; a weak D match, TRBD1 (6 bases). This CDR3 contains 14 residues. V shed 1 base and J shed 0 bases, with 7 bases lying between them. The germline V gene has CDR1 SEHNR and CDR2 FQNEAQ (reference sequence). CDR3 sequence reads: CASSLGGGSYEQYF. The CDR3 DNA is TGTGCCAGCAGCTTAGGAGGGGGCTCCTACGAGCAGTACTTC.

The chain uses TRBV7-2 and TRBJ2-5; TRBD2 matches at 14 bases. The CDR3 is 17 residues long. The trim removed 4 bases at V and 5 bases at J, leaving 9 bases unmatched. The germline V gene has CDR1 SGHTA and CDR2 FQGNSA. As DNA, the CDR3 is TGTGCCAGCAGCTCGGGACTAGCGGGGGCTTCGGGGGAGACCCAGTACTTC. It encodes CASSSGLAGASGETQYF.

Only one count was recorded for this clone. A read error may account for a junction end that differs from germline. This rearrangement joins TRBV7-9 to TRBJ1-2; 7 bases line up with TRBD1. Germline values: CDR1 SEHNR, CDR2 FQNEAQ (reference sequence). The CDR3 totals 15 residues. The CDR3: CASTLFSGQSFRGDF. The CDR3, as DNA: TGTGCCAGCACCTTATTTTCGGGACAGAGTTTTCGTGGGGATTTC. The variable domain in full, completed from reference TRBV7-9 and TRBJ1-2, reads DTGVSQNPRHKITKRGQNVTFRCDPISEHNRLYWYRQTLGQGPEFLTYFQNEAQLEKSRLLSDRFSAERPKGSFSTLEIQRTEQGDSAMYLCASTLFSGQSFRGDFGSGTRLTVV.

CDR3 DNA: TGTGCCAGCAGCTTATATGCTAGCGGGGAGCTGTTTTTT. Its translation is CASSLYASGELFF. The V call is TRBV11-3, the J call TRBJ2-2; no reliable D call. The V end was cut by 2 bases, the J end by 7 bases, with 8 bases between. CDR3 length: 13 residues. Per germline, CDR1 SGHNT and CDR2 YENEEA.

The rearrangement links TRBV14 to TRBJ2-7; tentative D call: TRBD2 (6 bases). CDR1 and CDR2 (germline): SGHDN, FVKESK. The CDR3 is 15 amino acids. V was shortened by 3 bases and J by 2 bases, with 14 bases between the two germline ends. This CDR3 reads CASSHRTGLPYEQYF. The DNA for the CDR3 is TGTGCCAGCAGCCACAGGACGGGACTCCCCTACGAGCAGTACTTC.

The chain carries TRBV5-1 and TRBJ1-6; 7 bases map to TRBD1. CDR3 length: 16 residues. After removal of 3 bases from V and 6 bases from J, the junction contained 9 bases not matched to a gene. Germline V gives CDR1 SGHRS, CDR2 YFSETQ. The CDR3: CASSSTGFGSNSPLHF. DNA for the CDR3: TGCGCCAGCAGCTCGACAGGGTTCGGGTCTAATTCACCCCTCCACTTT.